Each of the 14 T cell receptor beta chains below was sequenced from the same sample in a study of T cells in Graves' hyperthyroidism and ophthalmopathy. TCR beta CDR3 region amplification was performed from RNA transcripts. Primed by the HTBI set, a first-round RT-PCR was run on the TCR CDR3. TCRdb re-derived calls from the multiplex PCR reads in MiXCR, one entry per CDR3 protein. The data hold about 400,000 distinct CDR3 sequences, with around 14% observed a single time. Sequenced input: blood. The receptors come from a woman under 30 with Graves' hyperthyroidism.

The V and J genes are TRBV12-3 or TRBV12-4 and TRBJ1-3; possibly TRBD1 for D (5 bases). V was clipped by 1 base and J by 2 bases, with 18 bases between them. The CDR3 runs 18 residues. The CDR3 sequence: CASSLGGAPVGPGNTIYF. The CDR3 bases are TGTGCCAGCAGTTTAGGGGGCGCCCCCGTTGGGCCTGGAAACACCATATATTTT.

This clonotype was picked up many times. V usage is TRBV7-3 and J usage is TRBJ2-3; 7 bases fit TRBD2. There are 15 residues in the CDR3. Germline trimming cut 4 bases from V and 5 bases from J; bases unmatched to any gene: 9. Looked up from germline, CDR1 is SGHTA and CDR2 is FQGTGA. Here the CDR3 reads CASSSDGGVQDTQYF. CDR3 DNA: TGTGCCAGCAGCTCCGATGGGGGGGTTCAAGATACGCAGTATTTT.

This chain connects TRBV10-3 to TRBJ2-6; unclear D gene. The CDR3 has 17 residues. Germline V lookup: CDR1 ENHRY, CDR2 SYGVKD. With 6 bases removed from V and 0 bases from J, the gap between germline ends came to 15 bases. The CDR3 loop is CAISDDKVGSGANVLTF. CDR3 in DNA: TGTGCCATCAGCGACGACAAGGTGGGCTCTGGGGCCAACGTCCTGACTTTC.

On this clonotype itself: A much larger clonotype is one base distant, so this may be a read error. V usage is TRBV12-3 or TRBV12-4 and J usage is TRBJ2-1, with 10 positions matching TRBD2. The V and J ends lost 7 bases and 6 bases, in that order; junction bases with no gene match: 9. This CDR3 comprises 15 residues. CDR3: CASTQPGLAINEQFF. The DNA for the CDR3 is TGTGCCAGCACTCAACCGGGACTAGCGATCAATGAGCAGTTCTTC.

This clonotype was recorded only once. This sequence may be a read error, since a much larger clone differs from it by one base. V and J are TRBV10-3 and TRBJ2-7; tentative D call: TRBD1 (7 bases). Trimming took off 4 bases at V and 7 bases at J, with 17 bases between the two ends. The germline V gene encodes CDR1 ENHRY and CDR2 SYGVKD. The CDR3 spans 14 residues. The CDR3 loop reads CAISGTGLTGEQYF. CDR3 coding DNA: TGTGCCATCAGTGGGACAGGACTAACGGGGGAGCAGTACTTC.

V is TRBV19 and J is TRBJ1-2; D not certain. Germline V gene lookup returns CDR1 LNHDA and CDR2 SQIVND (reference sequence). The CDR3 length is 15 residues. V gave up 3 bases and J gave up 3 bases, with 14 bases separating them. The CDR3 DNA sequence: TGTGCCAGTAGTATGTGGCAGTTTCGCGACTATGGCTACACCTTC. It encodes CASSMWQFRDYGYTF.

In this sample, this clonotype turned up many times. The V call is TRBV20-1, the J call TRBJ1-1; 7 bases are a match to TRBD1. The V segment lost 1 base and the J segment 2 bases; nucleotides outside the gene matches: 7. Germline V CDR1 and CDR2: DFQATT, SNEGSKA (reference sequence). The CDR3 is 15 residues long. The CDR3 loop is CSARGAGGANTEAFF. The CDR3 DNA reads TGCAGTGCTAGAGGGGCAGGGGGGGCCAACACTGAAGCTTTCTTT.

This clonotype was seen ten or more times. V gene TRBV28 combines with J gene TRBJ2-1; D uncertain. V shed 7 bases and J shed 6 bases, with 13 bases lying between them. The germline gives CDR1 MDHEN, CDR2 SYDVKM. The CDR3 is made up of 13 amino acids. This CDR3 is CASTLRWGNEQFF. The CDR3 DNA reads TGTGCCAGCACCCTTAGGTGGGGCAATGAGCAGTTCTTC. Looking up the rest from reference TRBV28 and TRBJ2-1 gives the full variable domain: DVKVTQSSRYLVKRTGEKVFLECVQDMDHENMFWYRQDPGLGLRLIYFSYDVKMKEKGDIPEGYSVSREKKERFSLILESASTNQTSMYLCASTLRWGNEQFFGPGTRLTVL.

This clonotype has ten or more counts. The V gene is TRBV28, the J gene TRBJ2-7; D is ambiguous. Deletions cut 4 bases from V and 3 bases from J, with 4 bases between. The CDR3 covers 11 residues. Germline V lookup: CDR1 MDHEN, CDR2 SYDVKM. The CDR3 DNA sequence: TGTGCCAGCAGTTATCTCTACGAGCAGTACTTC. This codes for CASSYLYEQYF.

This clonotype occurred many times. This CDR3 reads CASSQGREIHNEQFF. The CDR3 bases are TGTGCCAGCAGCCAGGGGCGGGAGATCCACAATGAGCAGTTCTTC. The rearrangement uses TRBV12-3 or TRBV12-4 and TRBJ2-1, with a possible D match to TRBD2 (7 bases). This CDR3 comprises 15 residues. Trimming pared 6 bases from V and 5 bases from J, leaving 17 bases between.

This clonotype was seen at least ten times. V gene TRBV7-9 combines with J gene TRBJ2-1; 7 bases match TRBD2. Trimming removed 8 bases from V and 9 bases from J; junction bases left unmatched: 7. CDR3 length: 12 amino acids. Germline V gene data show CDR1 as SEHNR and CDR2 as FQNEAQ (reference sequence). CDR3 DNA sequence: TGTGCCAGCCTGCGGGTAGCGGGTGAGCAGTTCTTC. This gives the protein CASLRVAGEQFF. The whole variable domain, remainder taken from reference TRBV7-9 and TRBJ2-1, is DTGVSQNPRHKITKRGQNVTFRCDPISEHNRLYWYRQTLGQGPEFLTYFQNEAQLEKSRLLSDRFSAERPKGSFSTLEIQRTEQGDSAMYLCASLRVAGEQFFGPGTRLTVL.

This clonotype showed up just once. V gene TRBV12-3 or TRBV12-4 combines with J gene TRBJ2-1; 10 bases fit TRBD2. The CDR3 consists of 14 residues. V trimming: 6 bases; J trimming: 6 bases; junction bases outside the gene matches: 5. The CDR3 here is CASREREGPNEQFF. The CDR3 nucleotides are TGTGCCAGCAGAGAGCGGGAGGGCCCCAATGAGCAGTTCTTC.

This clonotype was recorded at least ten times. The chain links TRBV27 to TRBJ2-7, with D maybe TRBD1 (5 bases). The CDR3 has 14 amino acids. The V gene lost 5 bases and the J gene lost 5 bases, with 16 bases spanning the gap. Germline V CDR1 and CDR2: MNHEY, SMNVEV (reference sequence). CDR3 nucleotides: TGTGCCAGCAGTGCGTCATCAGGGTTCCACGAGCAGTACTTC. Translated, it gives CASSASSGFHEQYF.

Many counts were recorded for this clonotype. V is TRBV11-2 and J is TRBJ2-2; TRBD2 agrees at 10 bases. This CDR3 is built from 18 residues. Unmatched junction bases numbered 13, after V lost 8 bases and J lost 1 base. Germline CDR1 is SGHAT and CDR2 is FQNNGV. The CDR3 sequence: CASAFGSGGPVNTGELFF. For the CDR3, the DNA is TGTGCCAGCGCTTTTGGTAGCGGGGGGCCCGTGAACACCGGGGAGCTGTTTTTT. Combining the CDR3 with reference TRBV11-2 and TRBJ2-2 gives the whole variable domain EAGVAQSPRYKIIEKRQSVAFWCNPISGHATLYWYQQILGQGPKLLIQFQNNGVVDDSQLPKDRFSAERLKGVDSTLKIQPAKLEDSAVYLCASAFGSGGPVNTGELFFGEGSRLTVL.